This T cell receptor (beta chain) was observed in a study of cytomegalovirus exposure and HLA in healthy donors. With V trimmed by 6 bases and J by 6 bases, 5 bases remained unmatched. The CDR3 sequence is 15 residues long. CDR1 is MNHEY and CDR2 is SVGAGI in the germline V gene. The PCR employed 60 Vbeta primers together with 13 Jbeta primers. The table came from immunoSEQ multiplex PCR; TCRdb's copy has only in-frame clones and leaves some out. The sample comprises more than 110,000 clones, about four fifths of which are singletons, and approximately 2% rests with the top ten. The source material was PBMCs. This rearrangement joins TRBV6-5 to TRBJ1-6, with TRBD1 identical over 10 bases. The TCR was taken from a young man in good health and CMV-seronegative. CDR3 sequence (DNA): TGTGCCAGCAGGGGACAGGGGCCAATTAATTCACCCCTCCACTTT. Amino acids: CASRGQGPINSPLHF.